The T cell receptor beta chain described here comes from a study of beta chain features in type 1 diabetes. General study results and limits: The question of HLA type influencing TCRB rearrangement was one that remained unresolved here. TCRB CDR3s were moderately but significantly shorter in Type 1 diabetes patients in all four CD4+ subsets.

Per the germline V gene, CDR1 is SGHTA and CDR2 is FQGNSA. CDR3 length: 15 amino acids. The V and J ends lost 1 base and 8 bases respectively, with 12 bases between them. Reverse transcription of all isolated RNA meant that expressed TCRB transcripts were sequenced. Sequencing was performed with immunoSEQ multiplex PCR; in TCRdb, only in-frame clones are kept and a portion is missing. The data show 300,000 to 350,000 clones, roughly 9% seen once. Concerning this clone: Antigen unknown.

The V call is TRBV7-2, the J call TRBJ1-6; tentatively, D is TRBD1 (6 bases). The TCR sequence derives from a man aged 30-40 years with type 1 diabetes. Sequencing was carried out using central memory CD4+ T cells from blood. CDR3 residues: CASSLDTGRDSPLHF. The CDR3 DNA sequence: TGTGCCAGCAGCTTAGACACAGGGAGGGATTCACCCCTCCACTTT.